The 15 T cell receptor beta chains presented below share a single source sample, sequenced in a study of blood T cell repertoires in COVID-19. The assay was immunoSEQ multiplex PCR, and TCRdb's table has in-frame clones only and misses some. The data contain around 47,000 clones, over 85% of them singletons. Sequences were obtained from peripheral blood. The receptors here all came from a man older than 75 with active or convalescent COVID-19.

This clone was observed once. The gene calls are TRBV28 and TRBJ1-1; weak D call: TRBD1 (5 bases). Germline CDR1 is MDHEN and CDR2 is SYDVKM. Trimming cost V 7 bases and J 0 bases, with 21 bases left between them. This CDR3 has 17 amino acids. The CDR3 sequence: CASTYRGGGSMNTEAFF. The DNA of the CDR3 is TGTGCCAGCACCTACCGGGGGGGAGGCAGCATGAACACTGAAGCTTTCTTT.

The chain joins TRBV27 to TRBJ1-4, with TRBD1 matching over 7 bases. This CDR3 has 18 residues. V lost 8 bases and J lost 1; bases outside the gene matches: 16. Germline assignment: CDR1 MNHEY and CDR2 SMNVEV (reference sequence). The CDR3 sequence: CASGLKNRGVETNEKLFF. The CDR3 DNA reads as TGTGCCAGCGGTCTGAAAAACAGGGGAGTAGAAACTAATGAAAAACTGTTTTTT. Together with reference TRBV27 and TRBJ1-4, the CDR3 gives the full variable domain: EAQVTQNPRYLITVTGKKLTVTCSQNMNHEYMSWYRQDPGLGLRQIYYSMNVEVTDKGDVPEGYKVSRKEKRNFPLILESPSPNQTSLYFCASGLKNRGVETNEKLFFGSGTQLSVL.

V usage is TRBV5-6 and J usage is TRBJ2-5; no reliable D call. V was pared by 0 bases and J by 1 base, with 7 bases between. Germline assignment: CDR1 SGHDT and CDR2 YYEEEE. This CDR3 spans 14 amino acids. The CDR3 DNA reads as TGTGCCAGCAGCTTGGGACTGATCCAAGAGACCCAGTACTTC. Amino acid sequence: CASSLGLIQETQYF.

The J gene is TRBJ1-3, the V gene TRBV21-1; no DNA check was done on the table's D call, TRBD1. TRBV21-1 has pseudogene status. This CDR3 is built from 16 residues. CDR3 protein: CASSILTGTGGNTIYF. The DNA for the CDR3 is TGTGCCAGCAGCATATTAACAGGGACCGGAGGAAACACCATATATTTT.

The rearrangement links TRBV7-9 to TRBJ2-3; 10 bases are a match to TRBD1. This CDR3 is built from 14 residues. Germline CDR1 reads SEHNR; CDR2 reads FQNEAQ (reference sequence). The V and J ends lost 1 base and 10 bases, in that order; junction bases with no gene match: 5. CDR3 sequence (DNA): TGTGCCAGCAGCTTAGGACAGGGGGCTTGGGCGCAGTATTTT. It encodes CASSLGQGAWAQYF.

This chain joins TRBV4-3 and TRBJ2-1; tentative D call: TRBD2 (6 bases). The V end was cut by 0 bases, the J end by 9 bases, with 15 bases between. The CDR3 sequence is 15 residues long. Germline loops: CDR1 LGHNA, CDR2 YSLEER. In DNA form, the CDR3 reads TGCGCCAGCAGCCAAGAGGTCGTGGGGAGGCGTGAGCAGTTCTTC. Translating gives CASSQEVVGRREQFF.

The rearrangement joins TRBV7-8 to TRBJ2-7; perhaps TRBD1 as D (5 bases). The CDR3 spans 13 residues. Germline V gene data show CDR1 as SGHVS and CDR2 as FQNEAQ. The V gene lost 2 bases and the J gene lost 4 bases, with 9 bases spanning the gap. DNA for the CDR3: TGTGCCAGCAGCTTAAACAGGAATTACGAGCAGTACTTC. Protein: CASSLNRNYEQYF.

This clone showed up just once. This chain joins TRBV12-5 and TRBJ1-2, with D perhaps TRBD1 (5 bases). The V and J ends lost 6 bases and 7 bases respectively, with 18 bases between them. Germline CDR1 reads LGHNT; CDR2 reads FRNRAP. The CDR3 covers 14 residues. The CDR3 DNA reads TGTGCTAGTGGCCAATCCATCAAAGGGGTTGGCTACACCTTC. It codes for CASGQSIKGVGYTF. The full variable domain, with the rest looked up from reference TRBV12-5 and TRBJ1-2, is DARVTQTPRHKVTEMGQEVTMRCQPILGHNTVFWYRQTMMQGLELLAYFRNRAPLDDSGMPKDRFSAEMPDATLATLKIQPSEPRDSAVYFCASGQSIKGVGYTFGSGTRLTVV.

V gene TRBV29-1 combines with J gene TRBJ1-1; 7 bases align to TRBD1. V lost 6 bases to trimming and J lost 4 bases; unmatched junction nucleotides: 8. This CDR3 has 13 amino acids. From germline, CDR1 is SQVTM and CDR2 ANQGSEA. The CDR3 region is CSVNRGVGTEAFF. CDR3 in DNA: TGCAGCGTGAACAGGGGTGTAGGCACTGAAGCTTTCTTT.

J is TRBJ1-1 and V is TRBV7-2; unclear D gene. V gave up 2 bases and J gave up 2 bases, with 12 bases separating them. Germline CDR1 reads SGHTA; CDR2 reads FQGNSA. The CDR3 spans 15 residues. The CDR3, as DNA: TGTGCCAGCAGCTTATTGCGGGTACCCAACACTGAAGCTTTCTTT. It specifies CASSLLRVPNTEAFF.

The J gene is TRBJ2-1, the V gene TRBV5-4, with TRBD2 matching 15 bases. The germline V gene has CDR1 SGHNT and CDR2 YYREEE (reference sequence). This CDR3 is built from 16 residues. V shed 1 base and J 8 bases; nucleotides not matched to a gene: 4. DNA for the CDR3: TGTGCCAGCAGCTTGAGGACTAGCGGGGGGGGCCATGAGCAGTTCTTC. Amino acid sequence: CASSLRTSGGGHEQFF.

This clone was found a few times. The chain has TRBV30 and TRBJ2-7, with 7 bases aligning to TRBD2. The germline gives CDR1 GTSNPN, CDR2 SVGIG (reference sequence). With V trimmed by 3 bases and J by 2 bases, 4 bases remained unmatched. The CDR3 runs to 13 residues. CDR3 loop: CAWSQLATYEQYF. The DNA of the CDR3 is TGTGCCTGGAGCCAACTAGCGACCTACGAGCAGTACTTC. Full variable domain (rest looked up from reference TRBV30 and TRBJ2-7): SQTIHQWPATLVQPVGSPLSLECTVEGTSNPNLYWYRQAAGRGLQLLFYSVGIGQISSEVPQNLSASRPQDRQFILSSKKLLLSDSGFYLCAWSQLATYEQYFGPGTRLTVT.

The J gene is TRBJ1-3, the V gene TRBV30; weak D call: TRBD1 (6 bases). In germline, CDR1 is GTSNPN, CDR2 SVGIG (reference sequence). Trimming shortened V by 5 bases and J by 0 bases, and 11 bases separated the two germline ends. This CDR3 has 14 amino acids. The CDR3 region is CAWDRTNSGNTIYF. The CDR3 DNA follows: TGTGCCTGGGACAGGACGAACTCTGGAAACACCATATATTTT.

The V gene is TRBV19, the J gene TRBJ1-1; 9 bases map to TRBD1. Germline assignment: CDR1 LNHDA and CDR2 SQIVND (reference sequence). The CDR3 is 14 residues long. V trimming: 6 bases; J trimming: 1 base; junction bases outside the gene matches: 3. CDR3 in DNA: TGTGCCAGTAGGGGACAGGGTCCGAACACTGAAGCTTTCTTT. This translates into CASRGQGPNTEAFF.

In its sample, this clone was seen once. The chain is built from TRBV4-1 and TRBJ2-7; 7 bases fit TRBD2. The CDR3 contains 15 residues. Trimming removed 0 bases from V and 3 bases from J; junction bases left unmatched: 5. CDR1 is MGHRA and CDR2 is YSYEKL in the germline V gene. CDR3 in amino acids: CASSQDLPSGYEQYF. Here the CDR3 DNA reads TGCGCCAGCAGCCAAGATCTTCCTAGCGGCTACGAGCAGTACTTC.